This T cell receptor beta chain was identified in a study of blood T cell repertoires in COVID-19. Study details: Whether acute or convalescent, the COVID-19 samples came from the United States, Italy and Spain. PBMCs, B-cell-depleted T cells, or T cells provided the cDNA or gDNA that made up the material.

Per the original methods: Amplified reference gene primers provided the basis for estimating nucleated cell counts. The data were produced by immunoSEQ multiplex PCR, yet TCRdb's version contains in-frame clones alone and is incomplete. That table furnishes V, J and clone size, whereas the DNA furnished D and trimming. Among 150,000 to 200,000 clones listed, over 90% were seen once. The CDR3 is 13 amino acids. Per the germline V gene, CDR1 is LNHDA and CDR2 is SQIVND (reference sequence). V was cut by 5 bases and J by 8 bases, with 12 bases left in between. Material for sequencing was peripheral blood. The chain carries TRBV19 and TRBJ2-2; perhaps TRBD2 as D (5 bases). This TCR came from a man in his forties or fifties with acute or convalescent COVID-19. The CDR3 protein is CASSWTRLGELFF. The CDR3 nucleotides are TGTGCCAGTAGTTGGACTCGGCTGGGGGAGCTGTTTTTT.